This T cell receptor beta chain was sequenced in a study of blood T cell repertoires in COVID-19. The count of this clone is one. Germline CDR1 reads SGHDN; CDR2 reads FVKESK. V lost 4 bases and J lost 1, with 15 bases in between. CDR3 length equals 16 residues. TCRdb's copy holds only in-frame clones and misses some; the assay was immunoSEQ multiplex PCR. The sample records about 180,000 clones, 80% to 90% being singletons. The chain has TRBV14 and TRBJ2-3, with TRBD1 as a possible D gene (6 bases). The source material was PBMCs or T cells enriched from blood (not recorded which). The TCR was taken from a woman aged 40 to 55 with acute COVID-19. The CDR3 loop is CASSPHWGPGTDTQYF. The CDR3 nucleotides read TGTGCCAGCAGCCCCCACTGGGGGCCTGGCACAGATACGCAGTATTTT.